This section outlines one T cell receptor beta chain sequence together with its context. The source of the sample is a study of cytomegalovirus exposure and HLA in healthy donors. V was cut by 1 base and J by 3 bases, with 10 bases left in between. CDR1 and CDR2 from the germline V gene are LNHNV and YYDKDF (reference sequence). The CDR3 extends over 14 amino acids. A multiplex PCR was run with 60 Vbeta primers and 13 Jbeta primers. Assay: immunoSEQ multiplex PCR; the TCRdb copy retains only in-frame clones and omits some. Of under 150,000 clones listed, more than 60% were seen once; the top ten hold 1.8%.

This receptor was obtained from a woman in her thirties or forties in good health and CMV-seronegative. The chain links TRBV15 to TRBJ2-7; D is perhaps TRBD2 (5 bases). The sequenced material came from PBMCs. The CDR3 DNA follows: TGTGCCACCAGCAGAGGACTAACCTACTACGAGCAGTACTTC. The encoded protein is CATSRGLTYYEQYF.